This T cell receptor (beta chain) stems from a study of blood T cell repertoires in COVID-19. Clones were read by immunoSEQ multiplex PCR, and TCRdb kept only the in-frame ones, dropping some. The table shows hundreds of thousands of clones, with more than 80% occurring only once. This sequence was found in a woman aged 18-29 years with acute or convalescent COVID-19. The sequenced sample consisted of peripheral blood.

CDR3 sequence (DNA): TGTGCCAGCAGCTTAGGGTATACAATTACAGGGGGGAACACTGAAGCTTTCTTT. It yields the protein CASSLGYTITGGNTEAFF. V is TRBV13 and J is TRBJ1-1; 8 bases map to TRBD1. Trimming took 0 bases from V and 1 from J; bases not matched to a gene: 10. CDR3 size: 18 residues. Germline assignment: CDR1 PRHDT and CDR2 FYEKMQ (reference sequence).